The 29 T cell receptor beta chains presented below share a single source sample, sequenced in a study of TIL therapy for anti-PD-1-resistant metastatic lung cancer (TCRdb year 2021). Taken with the paper, the label for time point translates to: pre-treatment sample, taken before nivolumab and TIL therapy. Using bias-controlled multiplex PCR with the immunoSEQ v3 hsTCRB kit, the TCR beta CDR3 regions were amplified from genomic DNA. TCRdb carries this immuneACCESS record with in-frame sequences only. Its versions omit some clonotypes, under half of them owing to an unresolved V gene in the studies checked, with the rest unexplained. This sample gives about 60,000 clones in total; approximately 69% of them show up just once. The ten largest clones represent approximately 7% of the sample. Sample: blood, taken at baseline. These TCRs come from a person aged 25-85 years with non-small cell lung cancer.

The CDR3 protein is CASSPDPRYGYTF. DNA for the CDR3: TGTGCCAGCAGCCCCGACCCTAGGTATGGCTACACCTTC. The rearrangement uses TRBV11-2 and TRBJ1-2, with D unresolved. The CDR3 extends over 13 amino acids. Germline lookup yields CDR1 SGHAT and CDR2 FQNNGV. The V gene lost 5 bases and the J gene lost 5 bases, with 12 bases spanning the gap.

The chain has TRBV6-1 and TRBJ2-7; weak D call: TRBD1 (6 bases). CDR1 MNHNS and CDR2 SASEGT come from the germline V gene. CDR3 size: 13 residues. V was shortened by 6 bases and J by 3 bases, with 12 bases between the two germline ends. The CDR3 here is CASSRGTGYEQYF. DNA of the CDR3: TGTGCCAGCAGCAGGGGAACTGGCTACGAGCAGTACTTC.

This clone was observed a handful of times. The chain couples TRBV28 to TRBJ2-7; no reliable D call. Germline V gene data show CDR1 as MDHEN and CDR2 as SYDVKM. The CDR3 covers 11 residues. The ends were cut back, 5 bases at V and 3 bases at J, with 5 bases in the middle. The CDR3: CASSRFYEQYF. CDR3 sequence (DNA): TGTGCCAGCAGTCGATTCTACGAGCAGTACTTC.

This clone was seen a few times. V is TRBV6-4 and J is TRBJ2-6; D is unclear. The germline CDR1 and CDR2 sequences are MRHNA and SNTAGT. V dropped 6 bases and J dropped 1 base, with 4 bases sitting between them. CDR3 length: 13 residues. The CDR3 nucleotides are TGTGCCAGCAGGGCATCTGGGGCCAACGTCCTGACTTTC. Its protein is CASRASGANVLTF.

The chain is built from TRBV23-1 and TRBJ1-3; no firm D call. TRBV23-1 is an ORF, and what it does is uncertain. The CDR3 is 14 amino acids. V was pared by 8 bases and J by 0 bases, with 11 bases between. The CDR3 nucleotides are TGCGCCAGCCTTCGACGGGGCTCTGGAAACACCATATATTTT. Amino acid sequence: CASLRRGSGNTIYF.

J is TRBJ2-1 and V is TRBV4-1; D remains unclear. The CDR3 has 13 amino acids. Trimming removed 1 base from V and 8 bases from J, with 9 bases in between. Germline CDR1 is MGHRA and CDR2 is YSYEKL. CDR3 residues: CASSQANSYEQFF. The CDR3 nucleotides are TGCGCCAGCAGCCAAGCGAACTCCTATGAGCAGTTCTTC.

This clone came up once. This chain joins TRBV5-4 and TRBJ2-1; the match to TRBD1 covers 7 bases. The CDR3 sequence is 14 residues long. Germline-derived CDR1 and CDR2 are SGHNT and YYREEE (reference sequence). Trimming at V came to 3 bases and at J to 3 bases, leaving 3 bases not matched to a gene. CDR3 nucleotides: TGTGCCAGCAGCTACCGGGACAGCTACAATGAGCAGTTCTTC. It yields the protein CASSYRDSYNEQFF.

The V call is TRBV27, the J call TRBJ1-6; TRBD1 agrees at 10 bases. The CDR3 has 17 residues. Germline values: CDR1 MNHEY, CDR2 SMNVEV (reference sequence). Trimming took 0 bases from V and 9 from J; bases not matched to a gene: 8. The CDR3 region has the DNA TGTGCCAGCAGTTTATCCCAAAGACAGGGGGCGGTTTCACCCCTCCACTTT. Protein product: CASSLSQRQGAVSPLHF.

The V gene is TRBV19, the J gene TRBJ2-1; weak D call: TRBD2 (6 bases). Germline values: CDR1 LNHDA, CDR2 SQIVND (reference sequence). The CDR3 sequence is 15 residues long. V was shortened by 5 bases and J by 7 bases, with 18 bases between the two germline ends. The CDR3 DNA is TGTGCCAGTAGTCCCCAGGCCCGGGGGTCGAATGAGCAGTTCTTC. This translates into CASSPQARGSNEQFF.

Here the CDR3 DNA reads TGTGCCACCAGCAGATTATGGACAGAAACCTACGAGCAGTACTTC. Amino acid sequence: CATSRLWTETYEQYF. The chain uses TRBV15 and TRBJ2-7, with D maybe TRBD1 (6 bases). The CDR3 runs to 15 residues. Per germline, CDR1 LNHNV and CDR2 YYDKDF (reference sequence). Trimming took off 2 bases at V and 2 bases at J, with 13 bases between the two ends.

This clone was counted only a few times. The CDR3 here is CASSLDGDTLYGYTF. The CDR3 DNA reads TGTGCCAGCAGCTTGGATGGGGATACTCTCTATGGCTACACCTTC. This chain connects TRBV5-4 to TRBJ1-2, with D unclear. With 0 bases removed from V and 4 bases from J, the gap between germline ends came to 13 bases. CDR3 length equals 15 residues. Germline values: CDR1 SGHNT, CDR2 YYREEE (reference sequence).

This chain uses TRBV5-1 with TRBJ2-5; D unresolved. Per germline, CDR1 SGHRS and CDR2 YFSETQ. This CDR3 is 13 amino acids long. With 4 bases removed from V and 2 bases from J, the gap between germline ends came to 9 bases. CDR3 in DNA: TGCGCCAGCAGCCAAACAGTACAAGAGACCCAGTACTTC. Its protein product is CASSQTVQETQYF.

The chain carries TRBV10-1 and TRBJ2-3; the match to TRBD2 covers 7 bases. V lost 7 bases to trimming and J lost 4 bases; unmatched junction nucleotides: 5. The CDR3 is 13 residues long. Germline CDR1 is WNHNN and CDR2 is SYGVQD (reference sequence). The chain's CDR3 is CASTGGGADTQYF. In DNA, the CDR3 is TGCGCCAGCACCGGTGGGGGGGCAGATACGCAGTATTTT.

The J gene is TRBJ1-5, the V gene TRBV19; 7 positions agree with TRBD1. CDR1 is LNHDA and CDR2 is SQIVND in the germline V gene (reference sequence). There are 13 residues in the CDR3. Trimming at V came to 5 bases and at J to 6 bases, leaving 4 bases not matched to a gene. As DNA, the CDR3 is TGTGCCAGTAGTGCGAGGGGGCCTCAGCCCCAGCATTTT. Translation: CASSARGPQPQHF.

In this sample, this clone turned up once. The chain joins TRBV28 to TRBJ1-4; TRBD1 aligns across 7 bases. V dropped 6 bases and J dropped 4; count of bases not matched to a gene: 8. In germline, CDR1 is MDHEN, CDR2 SYDVKM. This CDR3 comprises 15 residues. In nucleotides, the CDR3 is TGTGCCAGCAGACAGACAGGGTGGGGTAATGAAAAACTGTTTTTT. It specifies CASRQTGWGNEKLFF.

This clone was counted once. The gene calls are TRBV14 and TRBJ1-4; maybe TRBD1 (5 bases). The CDR3 runs to 16 residues. The V end lost 1 base, the J end lost 4 bases, and 13 bases lay between the germline ends. Germline V gives CDR1 SGHDN, CDR2 FVKESK. The CDR3 nucleotides read TGTGCCAGCAGCCAAGTTGGAGCCAGGGTTAATGAAAAACTGTTTTTT. Translated, it gives CASSQVGARVNEKLFF.

This clone was counted a few times. The rearrangement joins TRBV19 to TRBJ2-6; a weak D match, TRBD1 (5 bases). Germline lookup yields CDR1 LNHDA and CDR2 SQIVND (reference sequence). This CDR3 has 17 residues. V was shortened by 2 bases and J by 4 bases, with 15 bases between the two germline ends. The CDR3 loop is CASSIRNTGTGANVLTF. Here the CDR3 DNA reads TGTGCCAGTAGTATAAGGAACACAGGTACCGGGGCCAACGTCCTGACTTTC.

The CDR3, as DNA: TGTGCCAGCAGCCCGACAGGCGATGCAGATACGCAGTATTTT. Amino acids: CASSPTGDADTQYF. The rearrangement uses TRBV5-4 and TRBJ2-3; D might be TRBD1 (6 bases). The V and J ends lost 4 bases and 4 bases respectively, with 13 bases between them. The CDR3 sequence is 14 residues long. Germline-derived CDR1 and CDR2 are SGHNT and YYREEE (reference sequence).

This chain joins TRBV19 and TRBJ1-1, with 11 bases identical to TRBD1. CDR3 size: 17 residues. The germline V gene has CDR1 LNHDA and CDR2 SQIVND (reference sequence). V lost 5 bases to trimming and J lost 7 bases; unmatched junction nucleotides: 15. CDR3 coding DNA: TGTGCCAGTAGTCCCTACGGGACAGGGGGAACAAGGCTTGAAGCTTTCTTT. Translated: CASSPYGTGGTRLEAFF.

This chain connects TRBV7-9 to TRBJ1-2, with 7 positions matching TRBD1. Germline V gives CDR1 SEHNR, CDR2 FQNEAQ (reference sequence). The CDR3 is made up of 13 amino acids. Unmatched junction bases numbered 8, after V lost 5 bases and J lost 8 bases. The CDR3 coding sequence is TGTGCCAGCAGCCCAACAGGGGACGGCGGCTACACCTTC. This encodes CASSPTGDGGYTF.

This clone showed up just once. This chain joins TRBV7-2 and TRBJ2-7; D is uncertain. The CDR3 has 14 residues. Germline CDR1 is SGHTA and CDR2 is FQGNSA. V was clipped by 2 bases and J by 4 bases, with 12 bases between them. CDR3 loop: CASSLKGARYEQYF. The CDR3 bases are TGTGCCAGCAGCTTAAAGGGCGCGAGGTACGAGCAGTACTTC.

The sample holds one count of this clone. The chain employs TRBV5-6 and TRBJ1-1; 10 bases map to TRBD1. V was pared by 4 bases and J by 6 bases, with 6 bases of the junction left unmatched. The CDR3 runs to 14 residues. Germline V gene sequence: CDR1 SGHDT, CDR2 YYEEEE. CDR3 in amino acids: CASSEGQGRAEAFF. For the CDR3, the DNA is TGTGCCAGCAGCGAGGGACAGGGGAGGGCTGAAGCTTTCTTT.

This clone was seen a few times. V usage is TRBV6-6 and J usage is TRBJ1-5; D unclear. Per the germline V gene, CDR1 is MNHNY and CDR2 is SVGAGI (reference sequence). This CDR3 comprises 14 residues. The ends were cut back, 2 bases at V and 8 bases at J, with 13 bases in the middle. CDR3 in amino acids: CASSYILTVKPQHF. DNA of the CDR3: TGTGCCAGCAGTTACATTCTAACAGTTAAGCCCCAGCATTTT.

This chain joins TRBV6-1 and TRBJ1-5; TRBD1 is a possible D gene (5 bases). The CDR3 covers 14 residues. Trimming removed 6 bases at V and 4 bases at J, with 13 bases between. The germline V gene has CDR1 MNHNS and CDR2 SASEGT. CDR3 in DNA: TGTGCCAGCAGAGGACGGGGGAAAAATCAGCCCCAGCATTTT. The encoded protein is CASRGRGKNQPQHF.

The chain couples TRBV27 to TRBJ2-7, with a tentative D call TRBD1 (6 bases). Germline V gives CDR1 MNHEY, CDR2 SMNVEV (reference sequence). The CDR3 has 11 amino acids. V was shortened by 5 bases and J by 7 bases, with 9 bases between the two germline ends. The DNA of the CDR3 is TGTGCCAGCAGTGCTCAGGGGGAGCAGTACTTC. This encodes CASSAQGEQYF.

The rearrangement joins TRBV20-1 to TRBJ2-7; D perhaps matches TRBD1 (6 bases). CDR1 is DFQATT, CDR2 SNEGSKA, per germline (reference sequence). CDR3 size: 11 residues. V lost 2 bases and J lost 9, with 11 bases in between. Here the CDR3 DNA reads TGCAGTGCTAGATTACAGGGTCCGCAGTACTTC. It yields the protein CSARLQGPQYF.

V is TRBV28 and J is TRBJ2-7, with 11 bases aligning to TRBD2. The germline CDR1 and CDR2 sequences are MDHEN and SYDVKM. With V trimmed by 6 bases and J by 4 bases, 5 bases remained unmatched. This CDR3 spans 14 amino acids. In DNA form, the CDR3 reads TGTGCCAGCAGCCCGGGACTAGCGGTATACGAGCAGTACTTC. Encoded protein: CASSPGLAVYEQYF.

In nucleotides, the CDR3 is TGTGCCAGCAGTTATGTTACAGAAGACGAGCAGTACTTC. It yields the protein CASSYVTEDEQYF. The chain combines TRBV2 with TRBJ2-7, with unresolved D. CDR3 size: 13 residues. V was shortened by 5 bases and J by 5 bases, with 13 bases between the two germline ends. The germline V gene encodes CDR1 SNHLY and CDR2 FYNNEI.

The chain has TRBV5-5 and TRBJ2-7, with TRBD1 matching 8 bases. The V segment lost 4 bases and the J segment 4 bases; nucleotides outside the gene matches: 13. Per germline, CDR1 SGHKS and CDR2 YYEKEE (reference sequence). The CDR3 loop spans 16 amino acids. CDR3 region: CASSPPGGRGRYEQYF. The DNA for the CDR3 is TGTGCCAGCAGCCCCCCAGGGGGCAGGGGGCGATACGAGCAGTACTTC.